Listed below are T cell receptor beta chains from one sample, sequenced in a study of cytomegalovirus exposure and HLA in healthy donors. Here immunoSEQ multiplex PCR was the method, and the copy in TCRdb shows in-frame clones only, minus some. This table holds about 64,000 clones, 85% to 95% found once. The sequencing input was PBMCs. These receptors were taken from a woman younger than 30 in good health and CMV-seropositive. Each CDR3 is given with its conserved first and last residue. D genes are given only for firm matches. The size entry is marked missing in some rows and otherwise reads once, few, many or a size class.

j_gene: TRBJ1-5; d_gene: .; abundance: .; len: 14; v_gene: TRBV5-1; CDR3nt: TGCGCCAGCAGCTTGCGAGGGTTGGATCAGCCCCAGCATTTT; CDR3aa: CASSLRGLDQPQHF
j_gene: TRBJ1-1; d_gene: .; abundance: .; len: 13; v_gene: TRBV29-1; CDR3nt: TGCAGCGTTGTCAGGCCGTTGAACACTGAAGCTTTCTTT; CDR3aa: CSVVRPLNTEAFF
j_gene: TRBJ2-5; d_gene: .; abundance: .; len: 15; v_gene: TRBV13; CDR3nt: TGTGCCAGCAGCTTAGCCGACAGGTACCAAGAGACCCAGTACTTC; CDR3aa: CASSLADRYQETQYF
j_gene: TRBJ2-7; d_gene: .; abundance: .; len: 15; v_gene: TRBV4-2; CDR3nt: TGTGCCAGCAGCCAAGATCTTGGGACACCGTACGAGCAGTACTTC; CDR3aa: CASSQDLGTPYEQYF
j_gene: TRBJ2-7; d_gene: .; abundance: once; len: 13; v_gene: TRBV6-5; CDR3nt: TGTGCCAGCAGTTTAGGGGCAGACTACGAGCAGTACTTC; CDR3aa: CASSLGADYEQYF
j_gene: TRBJ2-7; d_gene: TRBD2; abundance: .; len: 18; v_gene: TRBV4-1; CDR3nt: TGCGCCAGCAGCCCGGTTGCTAGCGGGGGGGCCATCAGGTACGAGCAGTACTTC; CDR3aa: CASSPVASGGAIRYEQYF
j_gene: TRBJ2-2; d_gene: .; abundance: .; len: 16; v_gene: TRBV18; CDR3nt: TGTGCCAGCTCACCCCTTATAGGGGGGGACACCGGGGAGCTGTTTTTT; CDR3aa: CASSPLIGGDTGELFF
j_gene: TRBJ2-3; d_gene: .; abundance: .; len: 14; v_gene: TRBV29-1; CDR3nt: TGCAGCGCCCTCACCTTTGGGGGGTCAGATACGCAGTATTTT; CDR3aa: CSALTFGGSDTQYF
j_gene: TRBJ1-4; d_gene: .; abundance: .; len: 17; v_gene: TRBV4-3; CDR3nt: TGCGCCAGCAGCCAAGCTACCGGGAGGGGTACCACGGAAAAACTGTTTTTT; CDR3aa: CASSQATGRGTTEKLFF
j_gene: TRBJ1-5; d_gene: .; abundance: .; len: 15; v_gene: TRBV4-2; CDR3nt: TGTGCCAGCAGCCCCTATGGGGGGGGTAATCAGCCCCAGCATTTT; CDR3aa: CASSPYGGGNQPQHF
j_gene: TRBJ1-2; d_gene: TRBD1; abundance: .; len: 14; v_gene: TRBV2; CDR3nt: TGTGCCAGCAGTGGACAGGGGGGGAACTATGGCTACACCTTC; CDR3aa: CASSGQGGNYGYTF
j_gene: TRBJ2-2; d_gene: .; abundance: .; len: 14; v_gene: TRBV4-3; CDR3nt: TGCGCCAGCAGCCTAGGTCCCACAGCCGGGGAGCTGTTTTTT; CDR3aa: CASSLGPTAGELFF
j_gene: TRBJ1-2; d_gene: TRBD1; abundance: .; len: 15; v_gene: TRBV6-4; CDR3nt: TGTGCCAGCAGTCCCGGACAGGGGGCTCTCTATGGCTACACCTTC; CDR3aa: CASSPGQGALYGYTF